Listed here are 10 T cell receptor beta chains from one sample, sequenced in a study of blood T cell repertoires in COVID-19. Only in-frame clones appear in the TCRdb table, and some are missing; sequencing was by immunoSEQ multiplex PCR. Among nearly 55,000 clones listed, just over 85% were seen once. The sequencing sample was made of peripheral blood. These receptors were taken from a man in his 70s with active COVID-19.

The CDR3 nucleotides are TGTGCCTCTAATCGGGACAGCCACGAGCAGTACTTC. This translates into CASNRDSHEQYF. The chain couples TRBV30 to TRBJ2-7, with 7 nucleotides matching TRBD1. The CDR3 extends over 12 amino acids. Germline CDR1 and CDR2: GTSNPN and SVGIG (reference sequence). The V and J ends lost 7 bases and 5 bases, in that order; junction bases with no gene match: 8.

The rearrangement links TRBV19 to TRBJ1-1; 11 bases are shared with TRBD1. The germline V gene encodes CDR1 LNHDA and CDR2 SQIVND (reference sequence). The junction had 8 bases not matched to a gene; V was cut back by 1 base and J by 10 bases. The CDR3 has 15 amino acids. In DNA, the CDR3 is TGTGCCAGTAGTATAGCGGGGACAGGGGGGTATGGAGCTTTCTTT. Its protein product is CASSIAGTGGYGAFF.

The rearrangement uses TRBV19 and TRBJ1-4, with D possibly matching TRBD1 (6 bases). V was cut by 3 bases and J by 4 bases, with 12 bases left in between. Looked up from germline, CDR1 is LNHDA and CDR2 is SQIVND (reference sequence). The CDR3 consists of 15 residues. The CDR3 loop is CASSIRGQINEKLFF. As DNA, the CDR3 is TGTGCCAGTAGTATCCGTGGACAGATTAATGAAAAACTGTTTTTT.

CDR3 residues: CASSFPNGQGDSPLHF. CDR3 DNA sequence: TGTGCCAGCAGTTTCCCGAATGGGCAGGGTGATTCACCCCTCCACTTT. The chain couples TRBV28 to TRBJ1-6; D might be TRBD1 (5 bases). V lost 3 bases and J lost 8, with 17 bases in between. The germline V gene has CDR1 MDHEN and CDR2 SYDVKM. This CDR3 contains 16 residues.

This chain uses TRBV29-1 with TRBJ1-5, with 9 nucleotides matching TRBD1. Looked up from germline, CDR1 is SQVTM and CDR2 is ANQGSEA. V trimming: 7 bases; J trimming: 7 bases; junction bases outside the gene matches: 8. CDR3 size: 13 residues. The CDR3, as DNA: TGCAGCGCCACCACAGGGGGCGGACAGCCCCAGCATTTT. This sequence encodes CSATTGGGQPQHF.

The chain combines TRBV15 with TRBJ1-3; D is uncertain. The CDR3 consists of 14 residues. Trimming left V 1 base short and J 3 bases short, with 7 bases between. CDR1 is LNHNV and CDR2 is YYDKDF in the germline V gene (reference sequence). The CDR3 bases are TGTGCCACCAGCAGAGGAGGGTTTGGAAACACCATATATTTT. Translation: CATSRGGFGNTIYF. The full variable domain, with the rest looked up from reference TRBV15 and TRBJ1-3, is DAMVIQNPRYQVTQFGKPVTLSCSQTLNHNVMYWYQQKSSQAPKLLFHYYDKDFNNEADTPDNFQSRRPNTSFCFLDIRSPGLGDTAMYLCATSRGGFGNTIYFGEGSWLTVV.

The rearrangement joins TRBV6-5 to TRBJ1-4; no reliable D call. V lost 0 bases to trimming and J lost 5 bases, with 7 bases between them. Looked up from germline, CDR1 is MNHEY and CDR2 is SVGAGI. The CDR3 is 14 residues long. CDR3 in DNA: TGTGCCAGCAGTTACTCGAGGGCGAATGAAAAACTGTTTTTT. This gives the protein CASSYSRANEKLFF.

This clone has only one observation. The sample holds other DNA sequences that translate to the same CDR3. The chain is built from TRBV5-1 and TRBJ1-6, with D maybe TRBD1 (5 bases). This CDR3 spans 13 amino acids. The germline V gene has CDR1 SGHRS and CDR2 YFSETQ. V lost 3 bases and J 8 bases, leaving 9 bases between the germline ends. This CDR3 reads CASSSGGDSPLHF. The CDR3, as DNA: TGCGCCAGCAGCTCGGGAGGGGATTCACCCCTCCACTTT.

This clone was seen more than once but under ten times. The same CDR3 also results from other DNA sequences found in this sample. CDR3 region: CAWSEGGGREQYF. In nucleotides, the CDR3 is TGTGCCTGGAGTGAGGGAGGGGGTCGCGAGCAGTACTTC. The chain uses TRBV30 and TRBJ2-7; TRBD2 is a possible D gene (7 bases). This CDR3 spans 13 amino acids. CDR1 and CDR2 (germline): GTSNPN, SVGIG (reference sequence). The V end lost 1 base, the J end lost 6 bases, and 13 bases lay between the germline ends.

CDR3 loop: CASSRTGMGTDTQYF. The CDR3 DNA sequence: TGTGCCAGCAGCCGGACAGGGATGGGTACAGATACGCAGTATTTT. The rearrangement joins TRBV3-1 (or the pseudogene TRBV3-2) to TRBJ2-3; 8 nucleotides line up with TRBD1. CDR3 length: 15 amino acids. From germline, CDR1 is LGHDT and CDR2 YNNKEL (reference sequence). Trimming at V came to 4 bases and at J to 3 bases, leaving 6 bases not matched to a gene.